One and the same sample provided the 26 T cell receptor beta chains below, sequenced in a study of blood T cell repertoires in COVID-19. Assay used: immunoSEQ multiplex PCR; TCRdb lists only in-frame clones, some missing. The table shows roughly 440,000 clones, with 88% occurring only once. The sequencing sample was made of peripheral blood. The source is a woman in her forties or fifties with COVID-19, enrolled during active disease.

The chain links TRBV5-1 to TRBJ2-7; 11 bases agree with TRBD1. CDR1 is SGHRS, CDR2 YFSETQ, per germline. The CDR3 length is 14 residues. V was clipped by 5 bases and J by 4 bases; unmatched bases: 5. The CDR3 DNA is TGCGCCAGCAGGGGGACAGGGGGGACTTACGAGCAGTACTTC. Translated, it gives CASRGTGGTYEQYF.

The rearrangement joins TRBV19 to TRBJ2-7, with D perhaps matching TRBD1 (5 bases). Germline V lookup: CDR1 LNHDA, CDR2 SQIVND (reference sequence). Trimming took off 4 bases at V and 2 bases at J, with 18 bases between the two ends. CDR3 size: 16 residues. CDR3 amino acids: CASSTPDTRYPYEQYF. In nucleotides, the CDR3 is TGTGCCAGTAGTACCCCGGACACTCGCTATCCCTACGAGCAGTACTTC.

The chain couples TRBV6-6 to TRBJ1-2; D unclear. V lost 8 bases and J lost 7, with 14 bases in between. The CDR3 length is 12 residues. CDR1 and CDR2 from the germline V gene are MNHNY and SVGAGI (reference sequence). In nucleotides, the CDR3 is TGTGCCAGCCTGCAACTCCCCTCTGGCTACACCTTC. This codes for CASLQLPSGYTF.

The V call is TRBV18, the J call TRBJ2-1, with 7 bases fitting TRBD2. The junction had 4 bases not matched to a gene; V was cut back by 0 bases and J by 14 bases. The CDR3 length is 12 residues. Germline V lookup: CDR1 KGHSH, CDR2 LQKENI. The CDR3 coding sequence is TGTGCCAGCTCACCACCGGGAGGGGCCGAGTTCTTC. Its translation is CASSPPGGAEFF.

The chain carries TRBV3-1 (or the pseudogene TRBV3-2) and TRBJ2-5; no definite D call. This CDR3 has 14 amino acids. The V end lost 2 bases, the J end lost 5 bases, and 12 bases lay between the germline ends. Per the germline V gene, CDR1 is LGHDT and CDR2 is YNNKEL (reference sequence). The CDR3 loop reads CASSQLVLEETQYF. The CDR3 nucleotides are TGTGCCAGCAGCCAACTTGTCTTGGAGGAGACCCAGTACTTC.

CDR3 nucleotide sequence: TGTGCCAGCAGCGGACTGGCCACAGATACGCAGTATTTT. This encodes CASSGLATDTQYF. The chain joins TRBV27 to TRBJ2-3; TRBD2 is a possible D gene (5 bases). Trimming took 6 bases from V and 2 from J, leaving 9 bases between them. The CDR3 has 13 amino acids. Germline V gene lookup returns CDR1 MNHEY and CDR2 SMNVEV (reference sequence).

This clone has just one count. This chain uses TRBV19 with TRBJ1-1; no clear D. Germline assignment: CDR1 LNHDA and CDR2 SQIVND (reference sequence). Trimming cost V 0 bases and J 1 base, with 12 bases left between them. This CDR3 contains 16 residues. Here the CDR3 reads CASSIDASVGNTEAFF. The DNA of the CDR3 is TGTGCCAGTAGTATAGATGCGTCGGTTGGGAACACTGAAGCTTTCTTT. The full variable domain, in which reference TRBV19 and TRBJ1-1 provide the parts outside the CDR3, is DGGITQSPKYLFRKEGQNVTLSCEQNLNHDAMYWYRQDPGQGLRLIYYSQIVNDFQKGDIAEGYSVSREKKESFPLTVTSAQKNPTAFYLCASSIDASVGNTEAFFGQGTRLTVV.

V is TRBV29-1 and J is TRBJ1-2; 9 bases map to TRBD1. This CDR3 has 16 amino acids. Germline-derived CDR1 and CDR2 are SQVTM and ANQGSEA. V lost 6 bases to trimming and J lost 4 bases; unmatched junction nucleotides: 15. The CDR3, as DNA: TGCAGCGTGGCCTCCGAACGGACAGGGGTATTCTATGGCTACACCTTC. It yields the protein CSVASERTGVFYGYTF. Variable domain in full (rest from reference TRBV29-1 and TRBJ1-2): SAVISQKPSRDICQRGTSLTIQCQVDSQVTMMFWYRQQPGQSLTLIATANQGSEATYESGFVIDKFPISRPNLTFSTLTVSNMSPEDSSIYLCSVASERTGVFYGYTFGSGTRLTVV.

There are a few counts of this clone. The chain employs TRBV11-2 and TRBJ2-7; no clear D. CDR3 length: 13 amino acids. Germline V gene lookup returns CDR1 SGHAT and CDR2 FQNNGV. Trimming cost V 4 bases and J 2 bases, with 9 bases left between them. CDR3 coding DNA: TGTGCCAGCAGCTATGACACCACCTACGAGCAGTACTTC. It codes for CASSYDTTYEQYF.

The CDR3 coding sequence is TGTGCCAGCAGCTTGCTGGACAGGGATGGCTACACCTTC. Residues: CASSLLDRDGYTF. The chain is built from TRBV5-4 and TRBJ1-2; 8 bases fit TRBD1. Germline CDR1 SGHNT, CDR2 YYREEE (reference sequence). V lost 1 base and J lost 6; bases outside the gene matches: 2. The CDR3 length is 13 residues.

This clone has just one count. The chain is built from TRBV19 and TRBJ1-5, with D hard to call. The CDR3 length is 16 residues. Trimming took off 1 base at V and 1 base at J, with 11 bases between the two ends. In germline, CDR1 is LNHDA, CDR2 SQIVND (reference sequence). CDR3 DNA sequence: TGTGCCAGTAGTATAGGACTAGGGAGGAGCAATCAGCCCCAGCATTTT. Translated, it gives CASSIGLGRSNQPQHF.

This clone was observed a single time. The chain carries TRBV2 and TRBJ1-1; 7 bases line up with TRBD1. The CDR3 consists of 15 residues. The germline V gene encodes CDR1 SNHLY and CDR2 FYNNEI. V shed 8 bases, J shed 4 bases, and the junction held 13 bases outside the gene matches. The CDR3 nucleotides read TGTGCCAGCCGCCGAGTTGAGGGGGCGGGCACTGAAGCTTTCTTT. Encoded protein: CASRRVEGAGTEAFF.

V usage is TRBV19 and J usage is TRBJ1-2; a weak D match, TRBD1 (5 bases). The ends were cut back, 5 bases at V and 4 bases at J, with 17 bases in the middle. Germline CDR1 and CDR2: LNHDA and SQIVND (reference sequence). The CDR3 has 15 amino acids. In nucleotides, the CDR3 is TGTGCCAGTAGTCCGCAACAGGCCCAATTCTATGGCTACACCTTC. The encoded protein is CASSPQQAQFYGYTF.

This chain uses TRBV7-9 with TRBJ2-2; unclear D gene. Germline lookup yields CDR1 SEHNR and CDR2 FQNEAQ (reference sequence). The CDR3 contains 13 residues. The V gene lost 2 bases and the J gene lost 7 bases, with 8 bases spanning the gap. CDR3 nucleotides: TGTGCCAGCAGCTTACCTGACATCGGGGAGCTGTTTTTT. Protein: CASSLPDIGELFF.

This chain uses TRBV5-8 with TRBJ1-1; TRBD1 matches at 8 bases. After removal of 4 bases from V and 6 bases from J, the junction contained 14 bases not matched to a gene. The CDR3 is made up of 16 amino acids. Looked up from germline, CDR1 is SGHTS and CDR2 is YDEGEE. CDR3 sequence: CASSLAGGDVGAEAFF. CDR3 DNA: TGTGCCAGCAGCCTAGCAGGGGGCGACGTTGGCGCTGAAGCTTTCTTT.

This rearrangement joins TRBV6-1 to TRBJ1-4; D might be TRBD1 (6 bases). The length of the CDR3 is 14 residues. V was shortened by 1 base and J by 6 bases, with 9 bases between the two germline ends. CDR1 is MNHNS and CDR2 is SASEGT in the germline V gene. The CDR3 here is CASSEGTVYEKLFF. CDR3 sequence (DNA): TGTGCCAGCAGTGAAGGGACAGTCTATGAAAAACTGTTTTTT.

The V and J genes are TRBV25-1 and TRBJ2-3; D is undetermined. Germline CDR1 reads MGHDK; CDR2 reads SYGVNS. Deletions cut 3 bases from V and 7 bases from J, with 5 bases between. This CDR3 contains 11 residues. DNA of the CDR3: TGTGCCAGCAGTGAGGCCAATACGCAGTATTTT. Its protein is CASSEANTQYF.

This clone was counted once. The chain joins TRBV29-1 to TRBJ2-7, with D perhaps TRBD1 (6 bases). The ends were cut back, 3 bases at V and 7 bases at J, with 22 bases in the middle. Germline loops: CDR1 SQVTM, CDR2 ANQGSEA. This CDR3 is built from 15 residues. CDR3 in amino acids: CSVEPSGTSPGEQYF. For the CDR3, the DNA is TGCAGCGTTGAGCCCTCCGGGACATCTCCTGGGGAGCAGTACTTC.

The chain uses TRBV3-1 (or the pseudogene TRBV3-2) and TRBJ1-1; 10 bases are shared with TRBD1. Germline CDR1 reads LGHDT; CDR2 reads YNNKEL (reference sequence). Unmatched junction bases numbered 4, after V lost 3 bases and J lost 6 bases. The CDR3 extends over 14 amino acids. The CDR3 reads CASSQGGQGAEAFF. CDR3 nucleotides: TGTGCCAGCAGCCAGGGCGGACAGGGGGCTGAAGCTTTCTTT.

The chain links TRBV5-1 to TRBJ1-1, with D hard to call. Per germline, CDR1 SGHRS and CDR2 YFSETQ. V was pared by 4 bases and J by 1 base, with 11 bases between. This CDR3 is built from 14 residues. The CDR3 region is CASSPFGPNTEAFF. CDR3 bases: TGCGCCAGCAGCCCCTTCGGTCCGAACACTGAAGCTTTCTTT.

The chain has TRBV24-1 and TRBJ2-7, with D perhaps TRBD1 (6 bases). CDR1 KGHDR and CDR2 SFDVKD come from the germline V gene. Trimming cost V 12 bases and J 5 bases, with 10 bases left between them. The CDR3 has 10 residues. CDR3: CAVQGNEQYF. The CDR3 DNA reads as TGTGCCGTACAGGGTAACGAGCAGTACTTC.

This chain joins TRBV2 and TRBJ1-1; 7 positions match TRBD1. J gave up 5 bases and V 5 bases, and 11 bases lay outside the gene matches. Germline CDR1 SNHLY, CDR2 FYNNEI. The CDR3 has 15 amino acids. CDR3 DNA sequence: TGTGCCAGCAGTTCTCAGACAGGGCGAGGTACTGAAGCTTTCTTT. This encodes CASSSQTGRGTEAFF.

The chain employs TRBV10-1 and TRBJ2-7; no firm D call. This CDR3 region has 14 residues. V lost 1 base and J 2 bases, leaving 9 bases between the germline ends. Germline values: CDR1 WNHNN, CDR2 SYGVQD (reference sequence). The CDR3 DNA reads TGCGCCAGCAGTGAGTACGGAGTTCCCTACGAGCAGTACTTC. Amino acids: CASSEYGVPYEQYF.

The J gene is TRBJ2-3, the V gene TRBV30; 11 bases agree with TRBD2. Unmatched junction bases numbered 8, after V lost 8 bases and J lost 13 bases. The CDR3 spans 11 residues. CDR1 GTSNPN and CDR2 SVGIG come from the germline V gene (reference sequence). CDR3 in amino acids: CAGSGGGIKYF. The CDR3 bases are TGTGCCGGTAGCGGGGGGGGAATAAAGTATTTT.

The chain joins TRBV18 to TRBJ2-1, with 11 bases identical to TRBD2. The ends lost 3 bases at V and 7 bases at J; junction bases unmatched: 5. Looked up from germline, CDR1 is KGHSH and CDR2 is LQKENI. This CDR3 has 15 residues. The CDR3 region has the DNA TGTGCCAGCTCACCTAGCGGGGGGGCAAATAATGAGCAGTTCTTC. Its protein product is CASSPSGGANNEQFF.

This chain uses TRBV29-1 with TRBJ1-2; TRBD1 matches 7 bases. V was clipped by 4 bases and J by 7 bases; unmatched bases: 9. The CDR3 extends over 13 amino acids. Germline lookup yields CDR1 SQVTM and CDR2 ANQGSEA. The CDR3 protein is CSVAGQRPGGYTF. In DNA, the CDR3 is TGCAGCGTTGCGGGACAGAGACCCGGTGGCTACACCTTC.